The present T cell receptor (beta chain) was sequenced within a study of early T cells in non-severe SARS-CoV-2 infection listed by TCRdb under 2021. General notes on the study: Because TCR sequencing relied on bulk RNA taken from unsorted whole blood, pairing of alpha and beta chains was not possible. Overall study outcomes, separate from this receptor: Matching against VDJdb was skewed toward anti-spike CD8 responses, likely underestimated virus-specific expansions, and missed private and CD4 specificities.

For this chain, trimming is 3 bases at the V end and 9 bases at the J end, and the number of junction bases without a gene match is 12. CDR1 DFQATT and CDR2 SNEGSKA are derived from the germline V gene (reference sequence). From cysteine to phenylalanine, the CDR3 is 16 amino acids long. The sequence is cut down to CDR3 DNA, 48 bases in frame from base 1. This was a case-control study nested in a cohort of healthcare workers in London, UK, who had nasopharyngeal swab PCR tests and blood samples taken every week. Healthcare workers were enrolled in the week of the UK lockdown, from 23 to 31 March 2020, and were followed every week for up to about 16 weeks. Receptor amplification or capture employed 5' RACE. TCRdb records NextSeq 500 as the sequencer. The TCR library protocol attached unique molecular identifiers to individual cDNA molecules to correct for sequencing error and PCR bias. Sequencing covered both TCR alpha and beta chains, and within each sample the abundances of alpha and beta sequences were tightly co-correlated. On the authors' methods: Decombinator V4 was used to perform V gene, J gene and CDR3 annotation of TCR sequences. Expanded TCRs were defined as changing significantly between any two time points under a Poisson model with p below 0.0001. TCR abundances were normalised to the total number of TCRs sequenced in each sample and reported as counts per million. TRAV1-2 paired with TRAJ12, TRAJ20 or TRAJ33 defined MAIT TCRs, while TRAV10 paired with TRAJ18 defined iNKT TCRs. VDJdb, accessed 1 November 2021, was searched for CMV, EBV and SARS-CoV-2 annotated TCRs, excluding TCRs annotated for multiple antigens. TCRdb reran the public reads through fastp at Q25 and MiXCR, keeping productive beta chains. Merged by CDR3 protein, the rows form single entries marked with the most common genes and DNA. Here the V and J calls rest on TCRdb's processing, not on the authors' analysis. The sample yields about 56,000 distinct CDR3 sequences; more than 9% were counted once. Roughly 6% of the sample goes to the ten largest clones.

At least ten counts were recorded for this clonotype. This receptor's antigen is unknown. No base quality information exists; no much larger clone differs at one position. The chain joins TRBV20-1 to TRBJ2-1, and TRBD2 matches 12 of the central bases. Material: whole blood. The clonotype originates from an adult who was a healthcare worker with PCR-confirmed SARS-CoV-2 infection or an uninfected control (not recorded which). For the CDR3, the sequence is CSASKRRLAGAVEQFF. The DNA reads TGCAGTGCTAGTAAGCGGAGACTAGCGGGAGCAGTTGAGCAGTTCTTC.